This T cell receptor (beta chain) is drawn from a study of T cell repertoires in cytomegalovirus infection. TCRdb called the reads again in MiXCR, with one record for every CDR3 protein. In the table there are about 350,000 distinct CDR3 sequences, about 35% of which are singletons. This clonotype was observed many times. Its antigen is undetermined. Germline CDR1 SGHNT, CDR2 YENEEA. V lost 1 base to trimming and J lost 4 bases, with 13 bases between them. The CDR3 runs to 15 residues. The chain links TRBV11-3 to TRBJ2-5; weak D call: TRBD2 (5 bases). This sequence originates from a human donor in good health (CMV status not recorded). Some clones in this sample may be carry-over from other donors' samples. Sequences were derived from cultured PBMCs, sampled from culture after CMV antigen stimulation. This CDR3 reads CASSLGSHGVETQYF. For the CDR3, the DNA is TGTGCCAGCAGCTTAGGAAGTCACGGGGTAGAGACCCAGTACTTC.